Below, one T cell receptor (beta chain) is given with its context. The junction departs from germline at one end; a sequencing error may be responsible. The source of the sample is a study of blood T cell repertoires in COVID-19. Study overall: Collection of acute and convalescent COVID-19 samples took place in the United States, Italy and Spain. The analysed material was cDNA or gDNA that came from T cells, B-cell-depleted T cells, or PBMCs.

The length of the CDR3 is 15 residues. From germline, CDR1 is SSHAT and CDR2 FNYEAQ (reference sequence). Among Cohort 3 donors, those recovered had two negative PCRs, clearance, or symptom resolution. Authors' processing steps: How many nucleated cells were present was estimated from reference gene primer amplification. Profiled with immunoSEQ multiplex PCR; TCRdb holds only in-frame clones, not every one. V, J and clone size derive from that table, while D and trimming were established from the DNA sequence. The sample has 370,000 or so clones, around 87% seen once. The sequencing sample was made of PBMCs or T cells enriched from blood (not recorded which). The receptor's source is a man younger than 40 who had recovered from COVID-19. This chain joins TRBV7-7 and TRBJ2-5; weak D call: TRBD1 (5 bases). The CDR3 is CASSHSQAPQETQYF. DNA of the CDR3: TGTGCTAGCAGCCATTCACAGGCCCCCCAAGAGACCCAGTACTTC. Full variable domain (remainder filled in from reference TRBV7-7 and TRBJ2-5): GAGVSQSPRYKVTKRGQDVTLRCDPISSHATLYWYQQALGQGPEFLTYFNYEAQPDKSGLPSDRFSAERPEGSISTLTIQRTEQRDSAMYRCASSHSQAPQETQYFGPGTRLLVL.